This TCR beta chain derives from a study of OX40 agonist ivuxolimab in advanced cancers. Study background: Partial responses were observed in three patients, of whom one had hepatocellular carcinoma and two had cutaneous melanoma. Study-level results: Antigen specificity of clonally expanded peripheral T cells was not established. The study found that CD8+ T cells averaged more expanded clones than CD4+. Low normalized T-cell clonal expansion also characterized some of the nonresponders.

Germline CDR1 reads MNHNS; CDR2 reads SASEGT. The CDR3 length is 13 residues. The ends lost 8 bases at V and 13 bases at J; junction bases unmatched: 12. Generated by immunoSEQ multiplex PCR, the TCRdb table keeps only in-frame clones and is missing some. The profile shows 30,000 to 45,000 clones, approximately 86% of them singletons. Only one count was recorded for this clone. What it binds is not known. The receptor comes from an adult with an advanced solid tumor such as melanoma, head and neck, liver or kidney cancer. This chain uses TRBV6-1 with TRBJ2-1; 9 nucleotides line up with TRBD1. The sample here was CD4+ or CD8+ T cells sorted from blood, taken in a trial of the OX40 agonist ivuxolimab. The CDR3 DNA sequence: TGTGCCAGCGCGGACAGGGGCTTGAGGTCCCAGTTCTTC. The encoded protein is CASADRGLRSQFF.